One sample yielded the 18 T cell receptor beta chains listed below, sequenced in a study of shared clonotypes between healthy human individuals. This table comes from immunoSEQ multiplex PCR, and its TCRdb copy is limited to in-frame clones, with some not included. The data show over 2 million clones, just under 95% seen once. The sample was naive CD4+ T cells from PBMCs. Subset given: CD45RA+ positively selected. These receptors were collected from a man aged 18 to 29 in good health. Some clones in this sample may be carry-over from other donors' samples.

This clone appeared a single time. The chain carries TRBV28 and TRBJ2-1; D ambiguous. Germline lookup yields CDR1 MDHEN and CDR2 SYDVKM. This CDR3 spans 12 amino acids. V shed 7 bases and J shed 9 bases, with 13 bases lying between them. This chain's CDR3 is CASNTDRLEQFF. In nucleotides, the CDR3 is TGTGCCAGCAACACGGACCGGCTTGAGCAGTTCTTC.

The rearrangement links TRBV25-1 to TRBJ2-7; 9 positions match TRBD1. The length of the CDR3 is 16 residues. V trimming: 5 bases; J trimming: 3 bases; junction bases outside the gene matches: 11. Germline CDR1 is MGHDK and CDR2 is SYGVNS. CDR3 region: CASSSTSGTGNYEQYF. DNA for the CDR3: TGTGCCAGCAGTTCCACCTCCGGGACAGGGAACTACGAGCAGTACTTC.

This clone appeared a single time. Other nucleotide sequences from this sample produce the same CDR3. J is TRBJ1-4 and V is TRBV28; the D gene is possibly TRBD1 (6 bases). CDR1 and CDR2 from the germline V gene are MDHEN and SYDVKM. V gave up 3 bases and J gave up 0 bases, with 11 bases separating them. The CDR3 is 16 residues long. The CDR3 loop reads CASSFRGAATNEKLFF. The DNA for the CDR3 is TGTGCCAGCAGTTTCCGGGGGGCCGCAACTAATGAAAAACTGTTTTTT. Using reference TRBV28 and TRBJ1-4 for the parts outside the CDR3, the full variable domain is DVKVTQSSRYLVKRTGEKVFLECVQDMDHENMFWYRQDPGLGLRLIYFSYDVKMKEKGDIPEGYSVSREKKERFSLILESASTNQTSMYLCASSFRGAATNEKLFFGSGTQLSVL.

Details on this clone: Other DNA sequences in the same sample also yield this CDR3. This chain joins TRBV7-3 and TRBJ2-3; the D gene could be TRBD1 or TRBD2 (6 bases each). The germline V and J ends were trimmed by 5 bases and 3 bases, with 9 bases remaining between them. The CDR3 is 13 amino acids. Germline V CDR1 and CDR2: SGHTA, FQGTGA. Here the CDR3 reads CASSRGQTDTQYF. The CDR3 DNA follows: TGTGCCAGCAGCCGGGGGCAAACAGATACGCAGTATTTT.

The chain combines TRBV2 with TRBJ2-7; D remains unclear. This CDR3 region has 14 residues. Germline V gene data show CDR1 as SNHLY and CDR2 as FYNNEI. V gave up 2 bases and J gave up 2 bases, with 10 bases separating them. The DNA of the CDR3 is TGTGCCAGCAGTGAACGGACCCTTACCTACGAGCAGTACTTC. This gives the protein CASSERTLTYEQYF. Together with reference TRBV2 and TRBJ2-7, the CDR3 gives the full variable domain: EPEVTQTPSHQVTQMGQEVILRCVPISNHLYFYWYRQILGQKVEFLVSFYNNEISEKSEIFDDQFSVERPDGSNFTLKIRSTKLEDSAMYFCASSERTLTYEQYFGPGTRLTVT.

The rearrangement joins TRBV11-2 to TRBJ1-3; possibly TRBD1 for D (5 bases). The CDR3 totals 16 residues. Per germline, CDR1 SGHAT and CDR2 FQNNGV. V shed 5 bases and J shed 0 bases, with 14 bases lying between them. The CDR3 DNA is TGTGCCAGCAGCCCGGGACGGCTCAGCTCTGGAAACACCATATATTTT. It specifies CASSPGRLSSGNTIYF.

The CDR3 DNA sequence: TGTGCCAGCAGCGTAGTTGGTAGCGGGACCCCAGATACGCAGTATTTT. It encodes CASSVVGSGTPDTQYF. The gene calls are TRBV9 and TRBJ2-3; 8 nucleotides match TRBD2. The germline V gene encodes CDR1 SGDLS and CDR2 YYNGEE. The CDR3 contains 16 residues. Trimming took 0 bases from V and 4 from J; bases not matched to a gene: 7.

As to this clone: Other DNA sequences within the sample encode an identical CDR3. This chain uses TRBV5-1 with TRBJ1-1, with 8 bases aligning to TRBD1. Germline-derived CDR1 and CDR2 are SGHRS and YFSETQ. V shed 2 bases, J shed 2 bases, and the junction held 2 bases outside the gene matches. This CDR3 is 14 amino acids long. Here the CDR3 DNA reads TGCGCCAGCAGCTTTGACAGGGGAAACACTGAAGCTTTCTTT. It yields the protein CASSFDRGNTEAFF. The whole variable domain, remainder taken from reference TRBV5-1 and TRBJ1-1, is KAGVTQTPRYLIKTRGQQVTLSCSPISGHRSVSWYQQTPGQGLQFLFEYFSETQRNKGNFPGRFSGRQFSNSRSEMNVSTLELGDSALYLCASSFDRGNTEAFFGQGTRLTVV.

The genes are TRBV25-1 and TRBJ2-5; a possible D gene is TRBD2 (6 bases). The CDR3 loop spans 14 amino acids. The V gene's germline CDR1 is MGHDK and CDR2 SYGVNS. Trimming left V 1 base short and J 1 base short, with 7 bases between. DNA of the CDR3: TGTGCCAGCAGTGAATGGGGGGTCCAAGAGACCCAGTACTTC. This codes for CASSEWGVQETQYF.

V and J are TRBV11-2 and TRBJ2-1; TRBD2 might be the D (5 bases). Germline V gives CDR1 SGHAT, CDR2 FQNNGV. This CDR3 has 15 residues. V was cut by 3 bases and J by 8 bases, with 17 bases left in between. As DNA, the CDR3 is TGTGCCAGCAGCTTTAATATGGCTAGCTCAGATGAGCAGTTCTTC. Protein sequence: CASSFNMASSDEQFF.

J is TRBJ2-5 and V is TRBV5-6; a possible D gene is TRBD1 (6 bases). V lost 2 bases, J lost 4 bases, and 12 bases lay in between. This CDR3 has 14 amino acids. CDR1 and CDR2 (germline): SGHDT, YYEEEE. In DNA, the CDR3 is TGTGCCAGCAGCTTAACAGGGCTGGGAGAGACCCAGTACTTC. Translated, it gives CASSLTGLGETQYF.

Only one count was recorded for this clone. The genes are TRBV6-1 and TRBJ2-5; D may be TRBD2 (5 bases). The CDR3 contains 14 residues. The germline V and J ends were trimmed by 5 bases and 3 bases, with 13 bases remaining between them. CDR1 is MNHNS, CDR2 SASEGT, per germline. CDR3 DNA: TGTGCCAGCAGTCTCTTAGCGACCGAAGAGACCCAGTACTTC. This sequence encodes CASSLLATEETQYF.

CDR3 loop: CASKADSGSRDTQYF. In DNA form, the CDR3 reads TGTGCCAGCAAAGCCGACTCCGGGAGCCGGGATACGCAGTATTTT. The rearrangement joins TRBV2 to TRBJ2-3, with D possibly matching TRBD2 (6 bases). V lost 7 bases and J lost 6, with 20 bases in between. The CDR3 length is 15 residues. Germline CDR1 reads SNHLY; CDR2 reads FYNNEI.

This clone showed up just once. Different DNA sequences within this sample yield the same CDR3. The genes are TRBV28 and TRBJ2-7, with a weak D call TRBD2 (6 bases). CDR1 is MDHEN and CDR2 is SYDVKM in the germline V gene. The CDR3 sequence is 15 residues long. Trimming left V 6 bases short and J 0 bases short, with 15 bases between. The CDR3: CASSLGGASSYEQYF. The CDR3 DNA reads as TGTGCCAGCAGCCTCGGGGGTGCCAGCTCCTACGAGCAGTACTTC. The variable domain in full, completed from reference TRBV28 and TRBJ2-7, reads DVKVTQSSRYLVKRTGEKVFLECVQDMDHENMFWYRQDPGLGLRLIYFSYDVKMKEKGDIPEGYSVSREKKERFSLILESASTNQTSMYLCASSLGGASSYEQYFGPGTRLTVT.

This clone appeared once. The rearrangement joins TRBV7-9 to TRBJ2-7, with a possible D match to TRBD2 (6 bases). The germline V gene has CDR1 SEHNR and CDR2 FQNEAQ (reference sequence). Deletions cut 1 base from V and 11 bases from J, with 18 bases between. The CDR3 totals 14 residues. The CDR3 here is CASSLEGLHLKEYF. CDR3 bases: TGTGCCAGCAGCTTAGAGGGACTCCATCTCAAGGAGTACTTC.

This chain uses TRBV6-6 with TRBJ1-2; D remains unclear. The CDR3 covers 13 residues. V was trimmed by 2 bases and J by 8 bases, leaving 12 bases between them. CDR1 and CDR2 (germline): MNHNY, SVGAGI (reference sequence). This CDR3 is CASSYTGLAGYTF. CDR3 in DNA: TGTGCCAGCAGTTACACCGGGCTAGCGGGCTACACCTTC.

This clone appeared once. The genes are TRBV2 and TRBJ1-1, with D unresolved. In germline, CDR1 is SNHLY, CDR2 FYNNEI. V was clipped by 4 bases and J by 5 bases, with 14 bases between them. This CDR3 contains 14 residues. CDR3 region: CASSVATRRTEAFF. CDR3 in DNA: TGTGCCAGCAGTGTGGCCACCCGAAGGACTGAAGCTTTCTTT.

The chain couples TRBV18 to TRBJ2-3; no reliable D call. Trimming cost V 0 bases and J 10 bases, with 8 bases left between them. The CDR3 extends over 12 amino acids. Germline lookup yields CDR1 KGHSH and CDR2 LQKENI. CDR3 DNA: TGTGCCAGCTCACCACCGGAAACGTCGCAGTATTTT. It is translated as CASSPPETSQYF.